These 32 T cell receptor beta chains were sequenced from one sample in a study of blood T cell repertoires in COVID-19. The protocol was immunoSEQ multiplex PCR, while the TCRdb copy is restricted to in-frame clones and leaves out a portion. The sample has fewer than 200,000 clones; around four fifths are singletons. The sample was peripheral blood. Every receptor here comes from a woman of 80 years or more with COVID-19, enrolled during active disease.

V usage is TRBV3-1 (or the pseudogene TRBV3-2) and J usage is TRBJ1-6, with 9 bases aligning to TRBD1. The CDR3 covers 18 residues. Germline V lookup: CDR1 LGHDT, CDR2 YNNKEL (reference sequence). V lost 1 base and J lost 9; bases outside the gene matches: 13. The CDR3 loop is CASSQGFLGTGKGSPLHF. In nucleotides, the CDR3 is TGTGCCAGCAGCCAAGGATTTCTTGGGACAGGGAAGGGTTCACCCCTCCACTTT.

This clone showed up just once. Here the CDR3 reads CASSEVLTAVENGYTF. In DNA, the CDR3 is TGTGCCAGCAGTGAAGTCCTCACAGCCGTCGAGAATGGCTACACCTTC. The chain recombines TRBV6-1 with TRBJ1-2; no clear D gene. This CDR3 has 16 residues. Trimming left V 1 base short and J 6 bases short, with 18 bases between. The germline V gene encodes CDR1 MNHNS and CDR2 SASEGT.

V usage is TRBV9 and J usage is TRBJ1-5; D is unresolved. The CDR3 spans 15 residues. Per the germline V gene, CDR1 is SGDLS and CDR2 is YYNGEE. Trimming left V 3 bases short and J 1 base short, with 11 bases between. CDR3 residues: CASSALGGSNQPQHF. The CDR3 bases are TGTGCCAGCAGCGCCCTCGGAGGAAGCAATCAGCCCCAGCATTTT.

The chain links TRBV24-1 to TRBJ1-4; 8 bases match TRBD1. This CDR3 contains 18 residues. Losses at the gene ends were 11 bases for V and 0 bases for J; bases not matched to a gene: 16. From germline, CDR1 is KGHDR and CDR2 SFDVKD. The CDR3 here is CAIPPRGPHPATNEKLFF. The CDR3, as DNA: TGTGCCATCCCTCCCAGGGGGCCACATCCTGCAACTAATGAAAAACTGTTTTTT.

V is TRBV6-5 and J is TRBJ2-7; 10 nucleotides agree with TRBD1. This CDR3 has 13 amino acids. Germline V gene lookup returns CDR1 MNHEY and CDR2 SVGAGI. The ends lost 6 bases at V and 2 bases at J; junction bases unmatched: 1. DNA of the CDR3: TGTGCCAGCAGGGGACAGGGGACCTACGAGCAGTACTTC. Encoded protein: CASRGQGTYEQYF.

The V call is TRBV14, the J call TRBJ2-5, with 10 bases that match TRBD2. Germline V gene data show CDR1 as SGHDN and CDR2 as FVKESK. The junction had 10 bases not matched to a gene; V was cut back by 4 bases and J by 5 bases. CDR3 length: 16 amino acids. The CDR3 sequence: CASSPRKAGGLETQYF. For the CDR3, the DNA is TGTGCCAGCAGCCCTCGGAAAGCGGGAGGGTTGGAGACCCAGTACTTC.

The chain links TRBV5-6 to TRBJ2-5, with TRBD2 identical over 7 bases. Trimming removed 5 bases from V and 2 bases from J; junction bases left unmatched: 12. The CDR3 covers 16 residues. Germline V CDR1 and CDR2: SGHDT, YYEEEE. The CDR3 region has the DNA TGTGCCAGCAGTTGGTTTGGGCTAGCGGTTCAAGAGACCCAGTACTTC. Translating it yields CASSWFGLAVQETQYF.

J is TRBJ2-7 and V is TRBV6-1, with a tentative D call TRBD2 (6 bases). The germline V gene has CDR1 MNHNS and CDR2 SASEGT. V lost 1 base and J 7 bases, leaving 29 bases between the germline ends. The CDR3 covers 19 residues. The CDR3 protein is CASSEVEGKGAPPEGEQYF. CDR3 coding DNA: TGTGCCAGCAGTGAAGTCGAAGGGAAAGGGGCACCTCCGGAGGGTGAGCAGTACTTC.

The chain recombines TRBV13 with TRBJ1-2, with TRBD1 matching 9 bases. The CDR3 has 15 amino acids. With 5 bases clipped from V and 8 bases from J, the junction kept 12 bases outside the gene matches. Germline CDR1 is PRHDT and CDR2 is FYEKMQ (reference sequence). The CDR3 DNA is TGTGCCAGCAGCGCCAGGACAGGGGACGGTAAGGGCTACACCTTC. It codes for CASSARTGDGKGYTF.

Written as DNA, the CDR3 is TGCAGCGGCTGGACTCTGGGGACTGAGAATGAGCAGTTCTTC. It specifies CSGWTLGTENEQFF. This chain uses TRBV29-1 with TRBJ2-1; the D gene is possibly TRBD2 (6 bases). The germline V gene has CDR1 SQVTM and CDR2 ANQGSEA. Between the trimmed V and J ends, which lost 7 bases and 7 bases, there was a span of 20 bases. There are 14 residues in the CDR3.

The rearrangement uses TRBV7-2 and TRBJ1-1; 9 bases fit TRBD1. Germline values: CDR1 SGHTA, CDR2 FQGNSA. The J segment lost 4 bases and the V segment lost 4 bases, leaving 10 bases of the junction unmatched. There are 16 residues in the CDR3. The CDR3 DNA reads as TGTGCCAGCAGCTCGAGGGACAGGGACCCTACCACTGAAGCTTTCTTT. Its translation is CASSSRDRDPTTEAFF.

This chain connects TRBV2 to TRBJ2-3; possible D gene TRBD2, 6 bases. Germline loops: CDR1 SNHLY, CDR2 FYNNEI. This CDR3 has 13 amino acids. The V end was cut by 6 bases, the J end by 4 bases, with 11 bases between. The CDR3, as DNA: TGTGCCAGCAGACGATCTAGCGCAGATACGCAGTATTTT. It is translated as CASRRSSADTQYF. Full variable domain (outside the CDR3, taken from reference TRBV2 and TRBJ2-3): EPEVTQTPSHQVTQMGQEVILRCVPISNHLYFYWYRQILGQKVEFLVSFYNNEISEKSEIFDDQFSVERPDGSNFTLKIRSTKLEDSAMYFCASRRSSADTQYFGPGTRLTVL.

V is TRBV12-3 or TRBV12-4 and J is TRBJ2-5; tentatively, D is TRBD2 (6 bases). V was shortened by 7 bases and J by 13 bases, with 19 bases between the two germline ends. The CDR3 has 12 amino acids. In nucleotides, the CDR3 is TGTGCCAGCACCCTATTGGGGGGACGCCTGTACTTC. Its translation is CASTLLGGRLYF.

The chain links TRBV9 to TRBJ1-5; perhaps TRBD1 as D (5 bases). CDR1 is SGDLS and CDR2 is YYNGEE in the germline V gene. This CDR3 has 13 amino acids. Trimming took 0 bases from V and 7 from J, leaving 8 bases between them. The CDR3 DNA is TGTGCCAGCAGCGTAGGGGGCTGGCAGCCCCAGCATTTT. Its translation: CASSVGGWQPQHF.

This clone was found once. The sample carries other DNA sequences with the same CDR3. The chain uses TRBV21-1 and TRBJ2-1; TRBD2 is taken as the D call from the table, unchecked against the DNA. TRBV21-1 is marked as a pseudogene. The CDR3 extends over 16 amino acids. CDR3 residues: CASSKVGGSSYNEQFF. The CDR3, as DNA: TGTGCCAGCAGCAAAGTCGGAGGGAGCTCCTACAATGAGCAGTTCTTC.

A remark on this clone: This specimen includes other DNA sequences encoding the same CDR3. This rearrangement joins TRBV19 to TRBJ1-4, with D maybe TRBD1 (5 bases). V was shortened by 5 bases and J by 4 bases, with 11 bases between the two germline ends. The germline gives CDR1 LNHDA, CDR2 SQIVND (reference sequence). The CDR3 has 14 amino acids. CDR3 amino acids: CASSLTGFNEKLFF. The CDR3 DNA reads as TGTGCCAGTAGTCTTACAGGCTTTAATGAAAAACTGTTTTTT.

This clone was detected only a few times. The chain links TRBV3-1 (or the pseudogene TRBV3-2) to TRBJ1-5; D might be TRBD1 (5 bases). Germline-derived CDR1 and CDR2 are LGHDT and YNNKEL (reference sequence). V was pared by 4 bases and J by 5 bases, with 12 bases between. The CDR3 runs to 14 residues. For the CDR3, the DNA is TGTGCCAGCAGCCCAGCGCAGGGATATCAGCCCCAGCATTTT. This gives the protein CASSPAQGYQPQHF.

V usage is TRBV10-2 and J usage is TRBJ1-6, with 8 bases fitting TRBD1. This CDR3 comprises 14 residues. The germline CDR1 and CDR2 sequences are WSHSY and SAAADI. With 6 bases clipped from V and 7 bases from J, the junction kept 5 bases outside the gene matches. CDR3 in DNA: TGCGCCAGCAGATACGACAGGGGAAATTCACCCCTCCACTTT. Protein product: CASRYDRGNSPLHF.

This clone was detected only once. J is TRBJ2-3 and V is TRBV19, with 10 bases fitting TRBD2. The J segment lost 2 bases and the V segment lost 8 bases, leaving 7 bases of the junction unmatched. The CDR3 consists of 15 residues. Germline V gives CDR1 LNHDA, CDR2 SQIVND (reference sequence). CDR3 amino acids: CASGSSGGTTDTQYF. Here the CDR3 DNA reads TGTGCCAGTGGATCTAGCGGGGGAACCACAGATACGCAGTATTTT. Variable domain in full (rest from reference TRBV19 and TRBJ2-3): DGGITQSPKYLFRKEGQNVTLSCEQNLNHDAMYWYRQDPGQGLRLIYYSQIVNDFQKGDIAEGYSVSREKKESFPLTVTSAQKNPTAFYLCASGSSGGTTDTQYFGPGTRLTVL.

The chain recombines TRBV5-5 with TRBJ2-5; 9 bases agree with TRBD2. Unmatched junction bases numbered 9, after V lost 4 bases and J lost 11 bases. CDR1 is SGHKS, CDR2 YYEKEE, per germline (reference sequence). This CDR3 has 13 amino acids. The CDR3 DNA sequence: TGTGCCAGCAGCCGGGGACTAGCTAGTTCTCAGTACTTC. This translates into CASSRGLASSQYF.

This clone has just a few counts. The chain couples TRBV14 to TRBJ1-1; 7 bases match TRBD1. The V segment lost 5 bases and the J segment 0 bases; nucleotides outside the gene matches: 9. The length of the CDR3 is 16 residues. Germline assignment: CDR1 SGHDN and CDR2 FVKESK. The CDR3 nucleotides read TGTGCCAGCAGCGCCCGACAGGGAGGCGTGAACACTGAAGCTTTCTTT. This codes for CASSARQGGVNTEAFF.

This rearrangement joins TRBV5-1 to TRBJ2-2; 7 bases are a match to TRBD1. Trimming at V came to 0 bases and at J to 2 bases, leaving 4 bases not matched to a gene. The CDR3 runs 16 residues. Germline V gene data show CDR1 as SGHRS and CDR2 as YFSETQ. The CDR3 loop is CASSLEGAANTGELFF. CDR3 nucleotide sequence: TGCGCCAGCAGCTTGGAGGGGGCGGCTAACACCGGGGAGCTGTTTTTT.

The chain uses TRBV3-1 (or the pseudogene TRBV3-2) and TRBJ2-1; 9 positions agree with TRBD1. V lost 5 bases to trimming and J lost 6 bases; unmatched junction nucleotides: 5. Germline V lookup: CDR1 LGHDT, CDR2 YNNKEL (reference sequence). The CDR3 extends over 14 amino acids. DNA for the CDR3: TGTGCCAGCAGCTTCAGACAGGGGGGCAATGAGCAGTTCTTC. Translating it yields CASSFRQGGNEQFF.

This clone has just a few counts. The chain employs TRBV4-1 and TRBJ1-1; no definite D call. CDR1 and CDR2 from the germline V gene are MGHRA and YSYEKL. The length of the CDR3 is 13 residues. The V gene lost 6 bases and the J gene lost 0 bases, with 8 bases spanning the gap. The chain's CDR3 is CASRQPVNTEAFF. As DNA, the CDR3 is TGCGCCAGCAGACAGCCTGTGAACACTGAAGCTTTCTTT.

The CDR3 DNA is TGTGCCAGCAGCCAAGATCAAGGGGGGGAGTCGGCTTTCTTT. This sequence encodes CASSQDQGGESAFF. The rearrangement joins TRBV3-1 (or the pseudogene TRBV3-2) to TRBJ1-1, with a possible D match to TRBD1 (6 bases). The germline V and J ends were trimmed by 0 bases and 11 bases, with 16 bases remaining between them. CDR3 length equals 14 residues. Germline V gene lookup returns CDR1 LGHDT and CDR2 YNNKEL (reference sequence).

The gene calls are TRBV5-5 and TRBJ2-7, with TRBD2 matching 8 bases. The CDR3 is made up of 16 amino acids. The germline gives CDR1 SGHKS, CDR2 YYEKEE (reference sequence). V gave up 3 bases and J gave up 2 bases; unmatched junction bases: 10. The CDR3 here is CASSSTGTSATYEQYF. CDR3 coding DNA: TGTGCCAGCAGCTCTACCGGGACTAGTGCCACCTACGAGCAGTACTTC.

This rearrangement joins TRBV11-3 to TRBJ2-2, with 9 bases fitting TRBD1. Germline lookup yields CDR1 SGHNT and CDR2 YENEEA. The CDR3 is made up of 17 amino acids. Trimming cost V 8 bases and J 1 base; bases outside gene matches: 11. DNA for the CDR3: TGTGCCAGCGGAGGGCCCCCGGGACAGGGGAACACCGGGGAGCTGTTTTTT. Translating it yields CASGGPPGQGNTGELFF.

The V call is TRBV5-6, the J call TRBJ2-5; D is ambiguous. The V end was cut by 1 base, the J end by 1 base, with 11 bases between. The V gene's germline CDR1 is SGHDT and CDR2 YYEEEE. This CDR3 has 15 residues. CDR3 DNA sequence: TGTGCCAGCAGCTTGCCGAAAACAGTCCAAGAGACCCAGTACTTC. Amino acids: CASSLPKTVQETQYF.

The chain has TRBV19 and TRBJ1-4; TRBD1 matches at 9 bases. The CDR3 is 15 residues long. CDR1 LNHDA and CDR2 SQIVND come from the germline V gene (reference sequence). The J segment lost 4 bases and the V segment lost 5 bases, leaving 5 bases of the junction unmatched. This CDR3 reads CASSLRTGVNEKLFF. In nucleotides, the CDR3 is TGTGCCAGTAGTCTAAGGACAGGGGTTAATGAAAAACTGTTTTTT.

With regard to this clone: Other nucleotide sequences in the sample specify the same CDR3. This chain connects TRBV5-1 to TRBJ1-2; 11 bases fit TRBD1. J was trimmed by 5 bases and V by 5 bases; bases with no gene match: 5. Germline loops: CDR1 SGHRS, CDR2 YFSETQ. CDR3 length: 14 residues. The CDR3: CASSLGTGGYGYTF. The DNA for the CDR3 is TGCGCCAGCAGTCTAGGGACAGGGGGGTATGGCTACACCTTC.

The rearrangement links TRBV3-1 (or the pseudogene TRBV3-2) to TRBJ2-7; TRBD1 matches 8 bases. The germline V gene has CDR1 LGHDT and CDR2 YNNKEL (reference sequence). The CDR3 length is 16 residues. V was pared by 2 bases and J by 6 bases, with 12 bases of the junction left unmatched. The CDR3 bases are TGTGCCAGCAGCCAAAACTCCAGGGGGCGCCTTGGCGAGCAGTACTTC. Translated: CASSQNSRGRLGEQYF.

This chain uses TRBV21-1 with TRBJ1-4; the table's D call, TRBD1, has no DNA check behind it. TRBV21-1 is reported as a pseudogene. The CDR3 is made up of 11 amino acids. The CDR3 sequence: CASTYRRELFF. CDR3 sequence (DNA): TGTGCCAGCACCTACAGGAGAGAACTGTTTTTT.